This T cell receptor (beta chain) emerged from a study of identical twins. General observations from the study: Twin-shared out-of-frame alpha sequences showed excess low generation probability. Instead of following the same donors, the conclusions were based on cross-sectional statistical analysis.

This clonotype was picked up many times. What it binds is not known. MiXCR, run by TCRdb on the 5' RACE reads, gives a single entry per CDR3 protein. In the table there are fewer than 250,000 distinct CDR3 sequences, roughly 7% of which are singletons. These data also formed part of another study, on yellow fever vaccine responses in identical twins.

The receptor's source is a woman aged 18-35 years in good health. Input material: memory (CD45RO+) T cells sorted from blood.

DNA for the CDR3: TGTGCCAGCAGTTTGCGTCCAATGAACACTGAAGCTTTCTTT. The encoded protein is CASSLRPMNTEAFF. The chain recombines TRBV12-3 or TRBV12-4 with TRBJ1-1; D unresolved. CDR3 length equals 14 residues. Trimming took 3 bases from V and 0 from J, leaving 8 bases between them.